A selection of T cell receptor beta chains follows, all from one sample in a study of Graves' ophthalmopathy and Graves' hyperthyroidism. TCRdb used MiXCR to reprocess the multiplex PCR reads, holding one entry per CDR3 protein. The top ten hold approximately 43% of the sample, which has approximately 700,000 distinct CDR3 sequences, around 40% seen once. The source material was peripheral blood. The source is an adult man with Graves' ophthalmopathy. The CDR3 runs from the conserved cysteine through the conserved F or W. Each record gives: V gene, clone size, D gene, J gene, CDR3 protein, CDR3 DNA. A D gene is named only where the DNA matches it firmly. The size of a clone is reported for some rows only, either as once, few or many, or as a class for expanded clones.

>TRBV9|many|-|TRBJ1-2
CASSAGTARYGYTF
TGTGCCAGCAGTGCCGGGACGGCTCGCTATGGCTACACCTTC
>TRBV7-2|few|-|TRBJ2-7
CASTLGGTYEQYF
TGTGCCAGCACTTTGGGGGGCACCTACGAGCAGTACTTC
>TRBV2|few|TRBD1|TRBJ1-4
CASSVPGQGNEKLFF
TGTGCCAGCAGTGTCCCGGGACAGGGGAATGAAAAACTGTTTTTT
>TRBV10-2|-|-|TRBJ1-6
CASSVVKGTGDSPLHF
TGCGCCAGCAGTGTAGTCAAGGGGACGGGGGATTCACCCCTCCACTTT
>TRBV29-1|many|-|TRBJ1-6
CSVAQEGSPLHF
TGCAGCGTTGCACAAGAGGGTTCACCCCTCCACTTT
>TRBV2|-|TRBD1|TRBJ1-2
CACSATRDSYGYTF
TGTGCCTGCAGTGCTACCCGGGACAGCTATGGCTACACCTTC
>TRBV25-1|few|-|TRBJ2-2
CASSDLRGTGELFF
TGTGCCAGCAGTGATCTGAGGGGAACCGGGGAGCTGTTTTTT
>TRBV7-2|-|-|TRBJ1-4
CASSLDHWNEKLFF
TGTGCCAGCAGCTTAGATCATTGGAACGAAAAACTGTTTTTT
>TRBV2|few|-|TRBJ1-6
CASSQTASNSPLHF
TGTGCCAGCAGCCAGACAGCAAGTAATTCACCCCTCCACTTT
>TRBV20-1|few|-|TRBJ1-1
CSARRPLNTEAFF
TGCAGTGCTAGACGACCACTGAACACTGAAGCTTTCTTT
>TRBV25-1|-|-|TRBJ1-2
CASSDEWPGGYGYTF
TGTGCCAGCAGTGACGAATGGCCGGGGGGATATGGCTACACCTTC
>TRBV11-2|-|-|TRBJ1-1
CASSVGGLADTEAFF
TGTGCCAGCAGCGTAGGGGGATTGGCAGACACTGAAGCTTTCTTT
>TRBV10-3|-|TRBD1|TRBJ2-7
CAISLQGNSYEQYF
TGTGCCATCAGCCTACAGGGGAACTCCTACGAGCAGTACTTC
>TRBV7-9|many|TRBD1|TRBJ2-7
CASTDSQRQGGYEQYF
TGTGCCAGCACCGATTCCCAACGACAGGGGGGATACGAGCAGTACTTC
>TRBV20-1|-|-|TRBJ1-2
CSAKGQGYTF
TGCAGTGCTAAGGGTCAGGGCTACACCTTC
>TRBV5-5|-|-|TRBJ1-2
CASSPTGEDYGYTF
TGTGCCAGCAGCCCGACAGGCGAAGACTATGGCTACACCTTC
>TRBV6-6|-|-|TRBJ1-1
CASSYEGAEAFF
TGTGCCAGCAGTTATGAAGGCGCTGAAGCTTTCTTT
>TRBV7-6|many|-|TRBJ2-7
CASSYSQGEQYF
TGTGCCAGCAGCTACTCTCAAGGCGAGCAGTACTTC
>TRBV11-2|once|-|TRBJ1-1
CASSSFLGGNTEAFF
TGTGCCAGCAGCTCCTTTTTGGGGGGGAACACTGAAGCTTTCTTT
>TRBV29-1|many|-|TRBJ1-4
CSVEGGLREKLFF
TGCAGCGTTGAAGGCGGTCTGAGGGAAAAACTGTTTTTT
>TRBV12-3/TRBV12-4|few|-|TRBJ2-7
CASSLQNEQYF
TGTGCCAGCAGTTTACAGAACGAGCAGTACTTC
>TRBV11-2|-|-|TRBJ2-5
CASSLGLKHQETQYF
TGTGCCAGCAGCTTAGGACTCAAACACCAAGAGACCCAGTACTTC
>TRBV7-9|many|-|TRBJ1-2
CASSFIRGDAGGYTF
TGTGCCAGCAGCTTCATCCGGGGGGACGCAGGAGGCTACACCTTC
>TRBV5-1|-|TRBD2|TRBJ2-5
CASSLEREGQETQYF
TGCGCCAGCAGCTTGGAGCGGGAGGGCCAAGAGACCCAGTACTTC
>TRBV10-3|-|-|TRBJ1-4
CASSYSWGAGTNEKLFF
TGTGCCAGCAGTTACTCATGGGGCGCGGGGACTAATGAAAAACTGTTTTTT
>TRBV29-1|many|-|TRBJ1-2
CSVEDRAGGYGYTF
TGCAGCGTTGAAGATCGTGCGGGGGGCTATGGCTACACCTTC
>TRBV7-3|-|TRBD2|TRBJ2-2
CASSLTSGGPNTGELFF
TGTGCCAGCAGCTTAACTAGCGGGGGGCCGAACACCGGGGAGCTGTTTTTT
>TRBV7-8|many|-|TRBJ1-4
CASSPSANEKLFF
TGTGCCAGCAGCCCCTCCGCTAATGAAAAACTGTTTTTT
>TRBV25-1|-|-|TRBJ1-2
CASSPGAEGYTF
TGTGCCAGCAGTCCGGGCGCCGAAGGCTACACCTTC
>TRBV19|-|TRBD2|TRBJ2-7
CASSMDLWTSGTYEQYF
TGTGCCAGTAGTATGGATCTCTGGACTAGCGGTACCTACGAGCAGTACTTC
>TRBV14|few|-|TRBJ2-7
CASSEDPGLDEQYF
TGTGCCAGCAGCGAAGACCCGGGTCTCGACGAGCAGTACTTC
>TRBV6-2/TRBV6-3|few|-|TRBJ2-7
CASRTLSVEQYF
TGTGCCAGCAGGACCTTAAGCGTCGAGCAGTACTTC
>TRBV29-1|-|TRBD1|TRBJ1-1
CSVGQGTTEAFF
TGCAGCGTGGGACAGGGGACCACTGAAGCTTTCTTT
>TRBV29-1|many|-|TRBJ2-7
CSPGGWEQYF
TGCAGCCCGGGTGGGTGGGAGCAGTACTTC
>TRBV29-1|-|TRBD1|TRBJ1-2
CSLEGARGYTF
TGCAGCTTAGAGGGGGCGCGAGGCTACACCTTC
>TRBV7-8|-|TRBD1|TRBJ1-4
CASSSKNRQGAKEKLFF
TGTGCCAGCAGCTCCAAAAACAGACAGGGAGCCAAGGAAAAACTGTTTTTT
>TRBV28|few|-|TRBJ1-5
CASSLYGGKSNQPQHF
TGTGCCAGCAGTTTGTATGGGGGGAAAAGCAATCAGCCCCAGCATTTT
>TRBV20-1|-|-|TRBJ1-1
CSAGWTAGGEAFF
TGCAGTGCTGGGTGGACAGCCGGCGGTGAAGCTTTCTTT
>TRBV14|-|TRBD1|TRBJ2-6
CASSRPGTGAGANVLTF
TGTGCCAGCAGCCGTCCCGGGACAGGGGCTGGGGCCAACGTCCTGACTTTC
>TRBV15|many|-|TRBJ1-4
CATRAGHTTNEKLFF
TGTGCCACCAGGGCGGGACACACAACTAATGAAAAACTGTTTTTT
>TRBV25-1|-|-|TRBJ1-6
CASRGLINSPLHF
TGTGCCAGCAGGGGACTGATAAATTCACCCCTCCACTTT
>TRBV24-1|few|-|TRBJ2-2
CATSDGGAANTGELFF
TGTGCCACCAGTGACGGGGGAGCCGCGAACACCGGGGAGCTGTTTTTT
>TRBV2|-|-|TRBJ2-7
CASSVGTTKYYEQYF
TGTGCCAGCAGCGTAGGGACAACTAAGTACTACGAGCAGTACTTC
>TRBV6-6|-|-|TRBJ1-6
CASSVCPPGSPLHF
TGTGCCAGCAGTGTTTGCCCGCCCGGTTCACCCCTCCACTTT
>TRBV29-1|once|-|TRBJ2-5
CSVGAGGLNQPQYF
TGCAGCGTGGGGGCCGGGGGCCTCAATCAGCCCCAGTACTTC
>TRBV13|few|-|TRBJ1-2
CASSLEVGSGGYTF
TGTGCCAGCAGCCTAGAAGTCGGAAGTGGAGGCTACACCTTC
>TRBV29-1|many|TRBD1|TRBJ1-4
CSVEDRVSEKLFF
TGCAGCGTCGAGGACAGGGTTTCTGAAAAACTGTTTTTT
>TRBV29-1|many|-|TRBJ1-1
CSVESFGGEAFF
TGCAGCGTTGAAAGTTTCGGCGGTGAAGCTTTCTTT
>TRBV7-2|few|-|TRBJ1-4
CASSSSGRSFGKLFF
-
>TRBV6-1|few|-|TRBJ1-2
CASSYSSGRYGYTF
TGTGCCAGCAGTTACTCGTCAGGGCGCTATGGCTACACCTTC
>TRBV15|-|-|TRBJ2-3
CATSRPGRTTHTQYF
TGTGCCACCAGCAGACCGGGACGGACAACACATACGCAGTATTTT
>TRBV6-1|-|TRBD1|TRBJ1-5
CASRMTGVGNQPQHF
TGTGCCAGCAGGATGACAGGGGTCGGCAATCAGCCCCAGCATTTT
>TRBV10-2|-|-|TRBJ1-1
CASRKDNTEAFF
TGCGCCAGCAGGAAGGACAACACTGAAGCTTTCTTT
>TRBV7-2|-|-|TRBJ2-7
CASSLRGRGIYEQYF
TGTGCCAGCAGCTTAAGGGGGCGGGGGATCTACGAGCAGTACTTC
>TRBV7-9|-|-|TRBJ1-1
CASSLARGRDTEAFF
TGTGCCAGCAGCTTAGCCCGGGGGCGGGACACTGAAGCTTTCTTT
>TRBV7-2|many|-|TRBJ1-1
CASNKGRNTEAFF
TGTGCCAGCAACAAGGGACGGAACACTGAAGCTTTCTTT
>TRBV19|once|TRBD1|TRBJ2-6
CASMAEQGRRPSGANVPTF
TGTGCCAGTATGGCGGAACAGGGGAGACGGCCGTCTGGGGCCAACGTCCCGACTTTC
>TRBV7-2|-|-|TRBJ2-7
CASSQDGEQYF
TGTGCCAGCAGCCAAGATGGTGAGCAGTACTTC
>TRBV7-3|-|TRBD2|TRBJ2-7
CASSVGGREGGDEQYF
TGTGCCAGCAGCGTTGGCGGCCGGGAGGGCGGTGACGAGCAGTACTTC
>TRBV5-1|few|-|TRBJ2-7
CASSSEQYF
TGCGCCAGCAGCTCCGAGCAGTACTTC